This record looks at one T cell receptor beta chain sequence and its context. A single count supports this clonotype. No cognate antigen has been identified for it. The record has no base qualities; no much larger clone is one base away. A lone read gives weak evidence. These data originate in a study of response to subunit inactivated influenza vaccine (dated by TCRdb to 2017 to 2018). Some background on the complete study: The study used deep quantitative T cell receptor repertoire profiling to track responses to a trivalent subunit inactivated influenza vaccine. Beyond this particular receptor, the publication reports: The authors proposed that each seasonal influenza vaccination may bring in only a limited number of new T cells.

From a lookup of the germline V gene (reference sequence), CDR1 and CDR2 are SGHAT and FQDESV. Measured from the cysteine to the phenylalanine, the CDR3 is 15 residues long. Of all the DNA, just the CDR3 is kept, 45 bases in frame from base 1. The junction shows trimming of 5 bases on V and 0 bases on J, plus 13 bases between the germline ends. The library came from RT-PCR. TCRdb shows the sequencer as Illumina HiSeq 2500. Using fastp at Q25 and MiXCR, TCRdb reprocessed the public reads and kept productive beta chains. CDR3 protein duplicates are merged, each entry listing the most common genes and DNA. The sample has roughly 710,000 distinct CDR3 sequences on record, approximately 14% of them singletons. The ten most abundant clones make up approximately 7.6% of the sample.

The sequence derives from a man between 50 and 59 years old who received an inactivated influenza vaccine. Donor details come from another sample of the same person, matched by shared clones. The chain uses TRBV11-1 and TRBJ2-5; the D segment might be TRBD1 or TRBD2, since each matches 6 bases. This specimen was PBMCs from blood, taken 14 to 15 days before vaccination. The CDR3 region has the sequence CASSRGTLHQETQYF. Here is the DNA: TGTGCCAGCAGCCGGGGGACACTACACCAAGAGACCCAGTACTTC.